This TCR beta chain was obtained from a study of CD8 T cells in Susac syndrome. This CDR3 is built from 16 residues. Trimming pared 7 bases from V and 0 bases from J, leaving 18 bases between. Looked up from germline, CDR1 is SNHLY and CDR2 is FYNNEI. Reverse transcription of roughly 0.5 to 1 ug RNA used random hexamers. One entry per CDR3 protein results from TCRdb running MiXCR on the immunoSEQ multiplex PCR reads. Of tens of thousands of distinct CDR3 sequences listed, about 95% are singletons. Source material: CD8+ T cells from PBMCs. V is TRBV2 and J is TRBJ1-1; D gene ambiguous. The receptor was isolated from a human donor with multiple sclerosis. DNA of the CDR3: TGTGCCAGCACCTCCTCTAACGGTAAGATGAACACTGAAGCTTTCTTT. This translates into CASTSSNGKMNTEAFF.